The 16 T cell receptor beta chains below were found in one sample sequenced in a study of cytomegalovirus exposure and HLA in healthy donors. With 60 Vbeta and 13 Jbeta primers, the PCR was carried out. Here immunoSEQ multiplex PCR was the method, and the copy in TCRdb shows in-frame clones only, minus some. The table has some 110,000 clones, approximately 80% seen once. The source material was PBMCs. These receptors were obtained from a woman aged 25 to 45 in good health and CMV-seronegative.

The chain uses TRBV2 and TRBJ1-1, with D possibly being TRBD1 (5 bases). The CDR3 spans 16 residues. V dropped 6 bases and J dropped 1 base, with 18 bases sitting between them. Germline values: CDR1 SNHLY, CDR2 FYNNEI. CDR3: CASSEGAGGWNTEAFF. CDR3 nucleotides: TGTGCCAGCAGCGAGGGCGCTGGGGGGTGGAACACTGAAGCTTTCTTT.

Only a few counts were recorded for this clone. The gene calls are TRBV30 and TRBJ1-1; D unclear. The CDR3 covers 11 residues. V lost 3 bases to trimming and J lost 3 bases, with 5 bases between them. Per germline, CDR1 GTSNPN and CDR2 SVGIG (reference sequence). In DNA form, the CDR3 reads TGTGCCTGGAGATCCGACACTGAAGCTTTCTTT. It encodes CAWRSDTEAFF.

V is TRBV5-1 and J is TRBJ2-2; TRBD2 matches at 7 bases. V gave up 0 bases and J gave up 0 bases; unmatched junction bases: 2. Germline CDR1 and CDR2: SGHRS and YFSETQ. This CDR3 contains 16 residues. The CDR3, as DNA: TGCGCCAGCAGCTTGGGAGGGACTACGAACACCGGGGAGCTGTTTTTT. Its protein is CASSLGGTTNTGELFF.

The rearrangement uses TRBV9 and TRBJ1-4, with 8 positions matching TRBD1. The V and J ends lost 3 bases and 7 bases, in that order; junction bases with no gene match: 5. This CDR3 is 14 amino acids long. Germline V gene lookup returns CDR1 SGDLS and CDR2 YYNGEE. DNA for the CDR3: TGTGCCAGCAGCGCTACAGGGGGTACTGAAAAACTGTTTTTT. Residues: CASSATGGTEKLFF.

This clone was observed once. This chain uses TRBV19 with TRBJ1-2; D might be TRBD1 (5 bases). The CDR3 covers 16 residues. Trimming stripped 7 bases from V and 0 bases from J, with 18 bases between. CDR1 is LNHDA, CDR2 SQIVND, per germline (reference sequence). CDR3 coding DNA: TGTGCCAGTACCGCTCTAACTTGGACACCTAACTATGGCTACACCTTC. It codes for CASTALTWTPNYGYTF.

V usage is TRBV29-1 and J usage is TRBJ1-1; possible D gene TRBD1, 5 bases. CDR3 length equals 12 residues. V lost 4 bases to trimming and J lost 7 bases, with 13 bases between them. Germline CDR1 SQVTM, CDR2 ANQGSEA. The CDR3 region is CSVGERQGEAFF. CDR3 coding DNA: TGCAGCGTTGGTGAACGCCAGGGTGAAGCTTTCTTT.

V is TRBV18 and J is TRBJ2-1, with D possibly being TRBD2 (7 bases). CDR1 and CDR2 (germline): KGHSH, LQKENI. The CDR3 has 16 residues. V was cut by 3 bases and J by 4 bases, with 16 bases left in between. The CDR3 DNA reads TGTGCCAGCTCACCCCGGGGCAGCGGGACATACAATGAGCAGTTCTTC. It codes for CASSPRGSGTYNEQFF.

CDR3 nucleotide sequence: TGCGCCAGCAGCCAAGAGGTAACAGGCCGGAACACTGAAGCTTTCTTT. It is translated as CASSQEVTGRNTEAFF. The chain links TRBV4-1 to TRBJ1-1; D perhaps matches TRBD1 (5 bases). V lost 0 bases and J lost 1, with 12 bases in between. This CDR3 region has 16 residues. Germline V gene lookup returns CDR1 MGHRA and CDR2 YSYEKL.

The chain carries TRBV4-2 and TRBJ2-1, with TRBD2 identical over 10 bases. This CDR3 comprises 15 residues. Germline CDR1 LGHNA, CDR2 YNFKEQ. The V and J ends lost 1 base and 4 bases, in that order; junction bases with no gene match: 1. CDR3 DNA: TGTGCCAGCAGCCAAGGGACTAGCGGTTACAATGAGCAGTTCTTC. The encoded protein is CASSQGTSGYNEQFF.

The chain combines TRBV2 with TRBJ2-2, with D tentatively TRBD2 (7 bases). CDR1 SNHLY and CDR2 FYNNEI come from the germline V gene. This CDR3 has 16 amino acids. Trimming stripped 6 bases from V and 0 bases from J, with 14 bases between. The CDR3 sequence: CASSSWEGANTGELFF. The CDR3 DNA reads TGTGCCAGCAGCTCCTGGGAGGGGGCGAACACCGGGGAGCTGTTTTTT.

The gene calls are TRBV20-1 and TRBJ2-7; D is perhaps TRBD1 (5 bases). Germline V CDR1 and CDR2: DFQATT, SNEGSKA (reference sequence). V lost 4 bases to trimming and J lost 3 bases, with 7 bases between them. The CDR3 is 11 amino acids. CDR3 in DNA: TGCAGTGCTACTCAGGGCTACGAGCAGTACTTC. It yields the protein CSATQGYEQYF.

This clone was recorded a few times. The chain couples TRBV7-8 to TRBJ1-5, with 9 bases lining up with TRBD1. This CDR3 region has 13 residues. Germline V gene lookup returns CDR1 SGHVS and CDR2 FQNEAQ. J was trimmed by 6 bases and V by 5 bases; bases with no gene match: 2. The DNA of the CDR3 is TGTGCCAGCAGCCCACAGGGGGCTCAGCCCCAGCATTTT. Amino acid sequence: CASSPQGAQPQHF.

This clone appeared a few times. V gene TRBV14 combines with J gene TRBJ1-1; D perhaps matches TRBD1 (6 bases). V lost 0 bases to trimming and J lost 7 bases, with 9 bases between them. Germline V gene lookup returns CDR1 SGHDN and CDR2 FVKESK. The CDR3 loop spans 13 amino acids. CDR3 DNA: TGTGCCAGCAGCCAAGATGGGGGCAGTGAAGCTTTCTTT. Its translation is CASSQDGGSEAFF.

Concerning this clone: The same CDR3 also results from other DNA sequences found in this sample. J is TRBJ1-5 and V is TRBV18; D is perhaps TRBD1 (6 bases). Trimming left V 2 bases short and J 4 bases short, with 12 bases between. This CDR3 spans 15 amino acids. Germline lookup yields CDR1 KGHSH and CDR2 LQKENI. The CDR3 spells CASSPSSTGNQPQHF. The CDR3 coding sequence is TGTGCCAGCTCACCATCTAGCACAGGGAATCAGCCCCAGCATTTT.

V gene TRBV6-1 combines with J gene TRBJ2-7; maybe TRBD1 (6 bases). The V gene's germline CDR1 is MNHNS and CDR2 SASEGT. The CDR3 is made up of 15 amino acids. Trimming left V 4 bases short and J 3 bases short, with 16 bases between. CDR3 in DNA: TGTGCCAGCAGTGCGGACAGCACGAGATTCTACGAGCAGTACTTC. Residues: CASSADSTRFYEQYF.

This rearrangement joins TRBV5-1 to TRBJ2-5; the match to TRBD1 covers 12 bases. This CDR3 comprises 16 residues. Trimming took 4 bases from V and 5 from J; bases not matched to a gene: 9. Germline CDR1 and CDR2: SGHRS and YFSETQ. DNA for the CDR3: TGCGCCAGCAGCCTACTCCGGGACAGGGGGCAGGAGACCCAGTACTTC. Residues: CASSLLRDRGQETQYF.